This T cell receptor beta chain was found in a study of T cells in Graves' hyperthyroidism and ophthalmopathy. Findings and caveats of the study: A 13 V-J signature model discriminated ophthalmopathy versus stable hyperthyroidism.

The CDR3 has 15 residues. Germline V gene sequence: CDR1 MGHRA, CDR2 YSYEKL. The V end was cut by 7 bases, the J end by 6 bases, with 19 bases between. The TCR beta CDR3 regions underwent amplification using RNA transcripts as the source. The HTBI primer set drove a first-round RT-PCR of the TCR CDR3. TCRdb independently ran MiXCR on the multiplex PCR reads; one entry per CDR3 protein. The data hold roughly 700,000 distinct CDR3 sequences, with less than 15% observed a single time. In its sample, this clonotype was seen many times. Its antigen is as yet unknown. Pregnant or lactating patients were excluded, as were those with uncontrolled infection or other autoimmune disease.

This TCR was sampled from a woman aged 18-29 years with Graves' hyperthyroidism. The rearrangement uses TRBV4-1 and TRBJ1-5; D not resolved. The sequencing sample was made of blood. This CDR3 is CASTETSLLSQPQHF. As DNA, the CDR3 is TGCGCCAGCACAGAAACTTCTCTCCTAAGTCAGCCCCAGCATTTT.